This record covers a single T cell receptor (beta chain). All exposed participants met a person with COVID-19 within 2 weeks before entering the study. This entry is derived from a study of blood T cell repertoires in COVID-19. Study at large: Nucleic acid was either cDNA or gDNA, and it came from T cells, B-cell-depleted T cells, or PBMCs.

Authors' methods: The authors estimated nucleated cell counts from reference gene primer amplification. The assay was immunoSEQ multiplex PCR, and TCRdb's table has in-frame clones only and misses some. Clone size and the V and J calls come from that table; the DNA yielded D and trimming. The sample lists approximately 200,000 clones; about 86% were seen once. Germline V CDR1 and CDR2: SGHKS, YYEKEE (reference sequence). This CDR3 comprises 13 residues. V lost 3 bases and J 1 base, leaving 8 bases between the germline ends. Input material: PBMCs or T cells enriched from blood (not recorded which). The chain links TRBV5-5 to TRBJ2-7; possible D gene TRBD1, 6 bases. The receptor comes from a woman in her 30s who had been exposed to COVID-19. CDR3 bases: TGTGCCAGCAGCTGGACAGCATCCTACGAGCAGTACTTC. Translating it yields CASSWTASYEQYF.